These T cell receptor beta chains were read from a single sample in a study of a mutant IDH1 vaccine in newly diagnosed glioma. Only in-frame clones appear in the TCRdb table, and some are missing; sequencing was by immunoSEQ multiplex PCR. This table holds tens of thousands of clones, about 79% found once. For these receptors, no antigen is known. The sequenced sample was PBMCs, obtained from a glioma patient whose treatment included an IDH1 peptide vaccine. Receptor source: a man aged 50-59 years with glioma. Both conserved end residues are part of each CDR3. Fields, in order: J gene, clone size, V gene, D gene, CDR3 protein, CDR3 DNA. A D gene is named only where the DNA matches it firmly. The size entry is marked missing in some rows and otherwise reads once, few, many or a size class.

J gene: TRBJ2-7; clone size: NA; V gene: TRBV18; D gene: TRBD1; CDR3 protein: CASSRTGTDYEQYF; CDR3 DNA: TGTGCCAGCTCACGGACAGGGACGGACTACGAGCAGTACTTC
J gene: TRBJ1-1; clone size: NA; V gene: TRBV7-8; D gene: NA; CDR3 protein: CASSLETGSEAFF; CDR3 DNA: TGTGCCAGCAGCTTAGAGACAGGTAGTGAAGCTTTCTTT
J gene: TRBJ2-7; clone size: NA; V gene: TRBV4-1; D gene: NA; CDR3 protein: CASSQENGYEQYF; CDR3 DNA: TGCGCCAGCAGCCAAGAAAATGGTTACGAGCAGTACTTC
J gene: TRBJ2-5; clone size: NA; V gene: TRBV7-2; D gene: NA; CDR3 protein: CASSFPTGSETQYF; CDR3 DNA: TGTGCCAGCAGCTTCCCAACAGGGTCGGAGACCCAGTACTTC
J gene: TRBJ1-2; clone size: NA; V gene: TRBV7-2; D gene: NA; CDR3 protein: CASSPSLAGSGYTF; CDR3 DNA: TGTGCCAGCAGCCCCAGTTTGGCAGGGTCTGGCTACACCTTC
J gene: TRBJ1-2; clone size: NA; V gene: TRBV6-5; D gene: NA; CDR3 protein: CASSLWGTAYGYTF; CDR3 DNA: TGTGCCAGCAGCTTATGGGGGACCGCCTATGGCTACACCTTC
J gene: TRBJ1-4; clone size: NA; V gene: TRBV2; D gene: NA; CDR3 protein: CASRGRGSNEKLFF; CDR3 DNA: TGTGCCAGCAGGGGACGGGGCTCTAATGAAAAACTGTTTTTT
J gene: TRBJ2-1; clone size: NA; V gene: TRBV5-4; D gene: NA; CDR3 protein: CASSLLEGAYNEQFF; CDR3 DNA: TGTGCCAGCAGCTTGTTGGAGGGGGCGTACAATGAGCAGTTCTTC
J gene: TRBJ1-1; clone size: NA; V gene: TRBV6-5; D gene: NA; CDR3 protein: CASSSVGGRGEAFF; CDR3 DNA: TGTGCCAGCAGTTCCGTCGGGGGGCGCGGTGAAGCTTTCTTT
J gene: TRBJ2-7; clone size: NA; V gene: TRBV2; D gene: NA; CDR3 protein: CASSEIIGANYEQYF; CDR3 DNA: TGTGCCAGCAGTGAAATCATAGGGGCTAACTACGAGCAGTACTTC
J gene: TRBJ1-2; clone size: NA; V gene: TRBV11-2; D gene: NA; CDR3 protein: CASSFLREGGTYGYTF; CDR3 DNA: TGTGCCAGCAGCTTCCTAAGGGAGGGGGGAACCTATGGCTACACCTTC
J gene: TRBJ2-7; clone size: NA; V gene: TRBV4-3; D gene: NA; CDR3 protein: CASSQVLAAYEQYF; CDR3 DNA: TGCGCCAGCAGCCAAGTTCTCGCGGCCTACGAGCAGTACTTC
J gene: TRBJ2-7; clone size: NA; V gene: TRBV4-1; D gene: NA; CDR3 protein: CASSPREGTYEQYF; CDR3 DNA: TGCGCCAGCAGCCCACGTGAGGGTACCTACGAGCAGTACTTC
J gene: TRBJ1-1; clone size: NA; V gene: TRBV5-1; D gene: TRBD1; CDR3 protein: CASSPPTGMSTEAFF; CDR3 DNA: TGCGCCAGCAGCCCCCCGACAGGGATGAGCACTGAAGCTTTCTTT
J gene: TRBJ2-7; clone size: NA; V gene: TRBV6-5; D gene: TRBD1; CDR3 protein: CASSSGTGQYF; CDR3 DNA: TGTGCCAGCAGTTCCGGGACAGGGCAGTACTTC
J gene: TRBJ2-1; clone size: NA; V gene: TRBV9; D gene: NA; CDR3 protein: CASSVGSLGAGNEQFF; CDR3 DNA: TGTGCCAGCAGCGTAGGGAGCTTAGGGGCGGGGAATGAGCAGTTCTTC
J gene: TRBJ1-4; clone size: once; V gene: TRBV29-1; D gene: NA; CDR3 protein: CSVSLVTNEKLFF; CDR3 DNA: TGCAGCGTTAGCCTGGTGACTAATGAAAAACTGTTTTTT
J gene: TRBJ2-2; clone size: once; V gene: TRBV18; D gene: NA; CDR3 protein: CASSPTRGSGELFF; CDR3 DNA: TGTGCCAGCTCACCCACAAGGGGTTCCGGGGAGCTGTTTTTT
J gene: TRBJ1-2; clone size: few; V gene: TRBV5-4; D gene: NA; CDR3 protein: CASTQDLLFLGGYTF; CDR3 DNA: TGTGCCAGCACCCAGGACCTCCTCTTTTTAGGAGGCTACACCTTC
J gene: TRBJ1-1; clone size: NA; V gene: TRBV5-1; D gene: NA; CDR3 protein: CASSLVSLNTEAFF; CDR3 DNA: TGCGCCAGCAGCTTGGTCAGTTTGAACACTGAAGCTTTCTTT
J gene: TRBJ1-4; clone size: NA; V gene: TRBV29-1; D gene: TRBD1; CDR3 protein: CSVGQGKGEKLFF; CDR3 DNA: TGCAGCGTTGGACAGGGGAAAGGTGAAAAACTGTTTTTT
J gene: TRBJ2-7; clone size: NA; V gene: TRBV6-6; D gene: NA; CDR3 protein: CASSYSGTYEQYF; CDR3 DNA: TGTGCCAGCAGTTACTCGGGCACCTACGAGCAGTACTTC
J gene: TRBJ2-1; clone size: NA; V gene: TRBV29-1; D gene: NA; CDR3 protein: CSVDQTGSNEQFF; CDR3 DNA: TGCAGCGTTGACCAGACAGGCAGTAATGAGCAGTTCTTC
J gene: TRBJ2-5; clone size: NA; V gene: TRBV5-4; D gene: TRBD2; CDR3 protein: CASSLGLAGVGQETQYF; CDR3 DNA: TGTGCCAGCAGCCTGGGACTAGCGGGGGTCGGACAAGAGACCCAGTACTTC
J gene: TRBJ1-5; clone size: NA; V gene: TRBV28; D gene: NA; CDR3 protein: CASSPWGATNQPQHF; CDR3 DNA: TGTGCCAGCAGCCCCTGGGGGGCGACGAATCAGCCCCAGCATTTT
J gene: TRBJ1-1; clone size: NA; V gene: TRBV7-8; D gene: NA; CDR3 protein: CASSSQWNTEAFF; CDR3 DNA: TGTGCCAGCAGCTCCCAATGGAACACTGAAGCTTTCTTT
J gene: TRBJ2-7; clone size: NA; V gene: TRBV18; D gene: NA; CDR3 protein: CASSPSQSTYEQYF; CDR3 DNA: TGTGCCAGCTCACCATCCCAGAGTACCTACGAGCAGTACTTC
J gene: TRBJ2-1; clone size: NA; V gene: TRBV9; D gene: TRBD2; CDR3 protein: CASSVETGLAGGGEQFF; CDR3 DNA: TGTGCCAGCAGCGTAGAAACGGGACTAGCGGGGGGGGGTGAGCAGTTCTTC
J gene: TRBJ1-5; clone size: NA; V gene: TRBV2; D gene: NA; CDR3 protein: CASRGQPYQPQHF; CDR3 DNA: TGTGCCAGCCGGGGACAACCCTATCAGCCCCAGCATTTT
J gene: TRBJ2-7; clone size: NA; V gene: TRBV6-1; D gene: TRBD1; CDR3 protein: CASRVNRQGAYEQYF; CDR3 DNA: TGTGCCAGCAGGGTCAATAGACAGGGGGCTTACGAGCAGTACTTC
J gene: TRBJ1-5; clone size: NA; V gene: TRBV14; D gene: NA; CDR3 protein: CASASDRPKHYSNQPQHF; CDR3 DNA: TGTGCCAGCGCCTCGGACAGACCAAAACACTATAGCAATCAGCCCCAGCATTTT
J gene: TRBJ2-3; clone size: NA; V gene: TRBV9; D gene: NA; CDR3 protein: CASSAGEDGHTDTQYF; CDR3 DNA: TGTGCCAGCAGCGCCGGGGAGGACGGCCACACAGATACGCAGTATTTT
J gene: TRBJ1-4; clone size: NA; V gene: TRBV7-8; D gene: TRBD1; CDR3 protein: CASSPKRTGANEKLFF; CDR3 DNA: TGTGCCAGCAGCCCAAAACGGACAGGCGCTAATGAAAAACTGTTTTTT
J gene: TRBJ2-5; clone size: NA; V gene: TRBV6-1; D gene: NA; CDR3 protein: CASSGPETQYF; CDR3 DNA: TGTGCCAGCAGTGGCCCAGAGACCCAGTACTTC
J gene: TRBJ1-1; clone size: NA; V gene: TRBV18; D gene: NA; CDR3 protein: CASSLNRDTSFEAFF; CDR3 DNA: TGTGCCAGCTCACTCAACCGGGACACCTCCTTTGAAGCTTTCTTT
J gene: TRBJ2-5; clone size: NA; V gene: TRBV27; D gene: NA; CDR3 protein: CASSLYEGRQETQYF; CDR3 DNA: TGTGCCAGCAGTTTATATGAGGGGAGGCAAGAGACCCAGTACTTC
J gene: TRBJ1-5; clone size: NA; V gene: TRBV19; D gene: NA; CDR3 protein: CASTLRDGNLLPQHF; CDR3 DNA: TGTGCCAGTACTCTCCGGGACGGGAATTTACTGCCCCAGCATTTT
J gene: TRBJ1-2; clone size: NA; V gene: TRBV18; D gene: TRBD1; CDR3 protein: CASSPSGTGNGYTF; CDR3 DNA: TGTGCCAGCTCTCCCTCCGGGACAGGGAACGGCTACACCTTC
J gene: TRBJ2-1; clone size: NA; V gene: TRBV19; D gene: NA; CDR3 protein: CASSMGFGRGQSRYNEQFF; CDR3 DNA: TGTGCCAGTAGTATGGGTTTTGGACGTGGCCAGTCGAGGTACAATGAGCAGTTCTTC
J gene: TRBJ1-5; clone size: once; V gene: TRBV15; D gene: NA; CDR3 protein: CATAPEGGQPQHF; CDR3 DNA: TGTGCCACCGCCCCGGAAGGCGGTCAGCCCCAGCATTTT
J gene: TRBJ2-3; clone size: NA; V gene: TRBV15; D gene: TRBD2; CDR3 protein: CATSSWASGGLSTDTQYF; CDR3 DNA: TGTGCCACCAGCAGTTGGGCTAGCGGGGGCCTTAGCACAGATACGCAGTATTTT
J gene: TRBJ2-1; clone size: NA; V gene: TRBV6-6; D gene: TRBD2; CDR3 protein: CATCRGVNEQFF; CDR3 DNA: TGTGCCACGTGCCGGGGGGTCAATGAGCAGTTCTTC
J gene: TRBJ2-7; clone size: NA; V gene: TRBV4-3; D gene: TRBD2; CDR3 protein: CASSLKASGGAYEQYF; CDR3 DNA: TGCGCCAGCAGCCTGAAGGCTAGCGGGGGGGCTTACGAGCAGTACTTC
J gene: TRBJ1-1; clone size: few; V gene: TRBV5-4; D gene: TRBD1; CDR3 protein: CASSFDFLGGATEAFF; CDR3 DNA: TGTGCCAGCAGCTTTGATTTCTTAGGGGGCGCGACTGAAGCTTTCTTT
J gene: TRBJ1-1; clone size: NA; V gene: TRBV20-1; D gene: NA; CDR3 protein: CSAYENTEAFF; CDR3 DNA: TGCAGTGCTTATGAAAACACTGAAGCTTTCTTT
J gene: TRBJ2-6; clone size: NA; V gene: TRBV14; D gene: TRBD1; CDR3 protein: CASSHGQVPGANVLTF; CDR3 DNA: TGTGCCAGCAGCCATGGACAGGTTCCCGGGGCCAACGTCCTGACTTTC
J gene: TRBJ1-6; clone size: NA; V gene: TRBV19; D gene: NA; CDR3 protein: CASSGRQSGDSPLHF; CDR3 DNA: TGTGCCAGTAGTGGTCGACAGTCGGGGGATTCACCCCTCCACTTT
J gene: TRBJ1-5; clone size: NA; V gene: TRBV5-6; D gene: NA; CDR3 protein: CASSWGNNQPQHF; CDR3 DNA: TGTGCCAGCAGCTGGGGGAATAATCAGCCCCAGCATTTT
J gene: TRBJ2-2; clone size: NA; V gene: TRBV10-2; D gene: NA; CDR3 protein: CASLRLGNTGELFF; CDR3 DNA: TGCGCCAGTCTCCGGTTGGGGAACACCGGGGAGCTGTTTTTT
J gene: TRBJ1-4; clone size: NA; V gene: TRBV15; D gene: NA; CDR3 protein: CATSRGGGATNEKLFF; CDR3 DNA: TGTGCCACCAGCAGAGGCGGGGGGGCAACTAATGAAAAACTGTTTTTT
J gene: TRBJ2-3; clone size: once; V gene: TRBV5-4; D gene: NA; CDR3 protein: CASSLRAGAGASTDTQYF; CDR3 DNA: TGTGCCAGCAGCTTGAGGGCTGGGGCAGGGGCTAGCACAGATACGCAGTATTTT
J gene: TRBJ2-5; clone size: NA; V gene: TRBV4-3; D gene: NA; CDR3 protein: CASSPDPQETQYF; CDR3 DNA: TGCGCCAGCAGCCCGGACCCTCAAGAGACCCAGTACTTC
J gene: TRBJ1-6; clone size: NA; V gene: TRBV10-1; D gene: NA; CDR3 protein: CASRSVGTLTPPTNSPLHF; CDR3 DNA: TGCGCCAGCAGGTCGGTTGGGACATTGACGCCGCCAACTAATTCACCCCTCCACTTT
J gene: TRBJ1-1; clone size: NA; V gene: TRBV30; D gene: NA; CDR3 protein: CAWTTGTENTEAFF; CDR3 DNA: TGTGCCTGGACTACCGGGACGGAGAACACTGAAGCTTTCTTT
J gene: TRBJ2-3; clone size: NA; V gene: TRBV10-3; D gene: TRBD2; CDR3 protein: CAISEPIRGGPSDTQYF; CDR3 DNA: TGTGCCATCAGTGAGCCGATCCGGGGGGGCCCATCGGATACGCAGTATTTT
J gene: TRBJ2-1; clone size: NA; V gene: TRBV30; D gene: TRBD1; CDR3 protein: CAWMNRGYNEQFF; CDR3 DNA: TGTGCCTGGATGAACAGGGGCTACAATGAGCAGTTCTTC
J gene: TRBJ2-1; clone size: NA; V gene: TRBV5-1; D gene: NA; CDR3 protein: CASSFGGGDRNEQFF; CDR3 DNA: TGCGCCAGCAGCTTTGGGGGGGGCGATAGGAATGAGCAGTTCTTC
J gene: TRBJ2-5; clone size: NA; V gene: TRBV6-1; D gene: NA; CDR3 protein: CASSAAGRETQYF; CDR3 DNA: TGTGCCAGCAGTGCAGCGGGCAGAGAGACCCAGTACTTC
J gene: TRBJ1-2; clone size: few; V gene: TRBV30; D gene: TRBD1; CDR3 protein: CAWADRVDYGYTF; CDR3 DNA: TGTGCCTGGGCGGACAGGGTCGACTATGGCTACACCTTC
J gene: TRBJ2-7; clone size: few; V gene: TRBV2; D gene: NA; CDR3 protein: CASLASSYEQYF; CDR3 DNA: TGTGCCTCGCTGGCTAGCTCCTACGAGCAGTACTTC